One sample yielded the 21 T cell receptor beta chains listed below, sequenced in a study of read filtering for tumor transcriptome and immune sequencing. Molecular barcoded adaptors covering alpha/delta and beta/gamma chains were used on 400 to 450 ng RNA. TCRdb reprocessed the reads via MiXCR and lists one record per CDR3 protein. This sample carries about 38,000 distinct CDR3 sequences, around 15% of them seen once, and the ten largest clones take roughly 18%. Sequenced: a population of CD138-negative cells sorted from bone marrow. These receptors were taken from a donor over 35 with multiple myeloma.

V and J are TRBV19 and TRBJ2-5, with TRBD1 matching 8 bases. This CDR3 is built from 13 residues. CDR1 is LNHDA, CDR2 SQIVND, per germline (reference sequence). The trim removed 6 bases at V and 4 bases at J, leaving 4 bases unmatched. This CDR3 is CASSWDRLETQYF. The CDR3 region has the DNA TGTGCCAGTAGCTGGGACAGGTTAGAGACCCAGTACTTC.

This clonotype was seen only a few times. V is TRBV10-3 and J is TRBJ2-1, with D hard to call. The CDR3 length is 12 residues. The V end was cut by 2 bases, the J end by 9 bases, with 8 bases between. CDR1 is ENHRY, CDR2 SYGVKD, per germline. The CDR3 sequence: CAISEGPGEQFF. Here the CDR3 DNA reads TGTGCCATCAGTGAGGGGCCCGGTGAGCAGTTCTTC.

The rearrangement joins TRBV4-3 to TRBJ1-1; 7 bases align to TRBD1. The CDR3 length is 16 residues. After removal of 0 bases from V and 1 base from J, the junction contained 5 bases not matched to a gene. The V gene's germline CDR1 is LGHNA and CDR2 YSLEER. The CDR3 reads CASSQDRGTANTEAFF. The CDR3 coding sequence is TGCGCCAGCAGCCAAGATCGTGGGACAGCGAACACTGAAGCTTTCTTT.

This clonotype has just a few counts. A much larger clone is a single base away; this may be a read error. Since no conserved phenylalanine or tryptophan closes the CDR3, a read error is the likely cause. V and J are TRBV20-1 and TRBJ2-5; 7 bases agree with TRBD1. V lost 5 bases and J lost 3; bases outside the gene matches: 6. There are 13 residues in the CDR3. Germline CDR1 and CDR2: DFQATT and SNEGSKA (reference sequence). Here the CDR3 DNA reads TGCAGTGCTGCGACCGACAGGGAAGAGACCCAGTACCTC. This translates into CSAATDREETQYL.

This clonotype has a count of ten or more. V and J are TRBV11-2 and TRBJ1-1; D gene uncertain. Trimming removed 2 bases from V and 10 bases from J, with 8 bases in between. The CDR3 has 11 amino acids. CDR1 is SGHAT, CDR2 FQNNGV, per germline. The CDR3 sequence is CASSLREGAFF. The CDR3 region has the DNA TGTGCCAGCAGCTTAAGGGAAGGAGCTTTCTTT.

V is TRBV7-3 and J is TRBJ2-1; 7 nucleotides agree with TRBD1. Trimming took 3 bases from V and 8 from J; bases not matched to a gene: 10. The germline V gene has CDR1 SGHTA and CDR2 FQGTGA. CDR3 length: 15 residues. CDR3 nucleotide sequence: TGTGCCAGCAGCTTCACAGGGGCAATATCGGATGAGCAGTTCTTC. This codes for CASSFTGAISDEQFF.

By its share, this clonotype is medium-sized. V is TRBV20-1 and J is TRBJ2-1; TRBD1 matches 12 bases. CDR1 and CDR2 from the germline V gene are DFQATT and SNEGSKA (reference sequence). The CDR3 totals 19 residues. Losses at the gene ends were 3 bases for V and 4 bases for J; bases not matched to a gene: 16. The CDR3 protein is CSASLARGTGGKGYNEQFF. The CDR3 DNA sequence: TGCAGTGCTAGTCTTGCCCGAGGGACAGGGGGCAAAGGGTACAATGAGCAGTTCTTC.

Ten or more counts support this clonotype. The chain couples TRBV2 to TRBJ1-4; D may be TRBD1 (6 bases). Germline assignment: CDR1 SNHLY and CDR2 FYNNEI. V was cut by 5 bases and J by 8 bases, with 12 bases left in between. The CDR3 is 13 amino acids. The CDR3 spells CASSRGAIEKLFF. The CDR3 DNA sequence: TGTGCCAGCAGTCGGGGGGCAATAGAAAAACTGTTTTTT. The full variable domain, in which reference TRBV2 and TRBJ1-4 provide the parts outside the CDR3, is EPEVTQTPSHQVTQMGQEVILRCVPISNHLYFYWYRQILGQKVEFLVSFYNNEISEKSEIFDDQFSVERPDGSNFTLKIRSTKLEDSAMYFCASSRGAIEKLFFGSGTQLSVL.

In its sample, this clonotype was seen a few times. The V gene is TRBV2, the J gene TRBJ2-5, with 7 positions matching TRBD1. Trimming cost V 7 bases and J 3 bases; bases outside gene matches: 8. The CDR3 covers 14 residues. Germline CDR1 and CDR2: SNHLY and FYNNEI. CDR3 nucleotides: TGTGCCAGCACTGATCCAGGGGGTAAAGAGACCCAGTACTTC. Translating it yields CASTDPGGKETQYF.

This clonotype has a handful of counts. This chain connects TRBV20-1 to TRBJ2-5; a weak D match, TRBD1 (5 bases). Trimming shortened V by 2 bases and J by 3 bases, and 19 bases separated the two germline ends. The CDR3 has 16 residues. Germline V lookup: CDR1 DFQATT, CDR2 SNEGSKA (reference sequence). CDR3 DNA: TGCAGTGCTAGAAAAATGGGGCTAGTTGGTGAAGAGACCCAGTACTTC. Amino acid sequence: CSARKMGLVGEETQYF.

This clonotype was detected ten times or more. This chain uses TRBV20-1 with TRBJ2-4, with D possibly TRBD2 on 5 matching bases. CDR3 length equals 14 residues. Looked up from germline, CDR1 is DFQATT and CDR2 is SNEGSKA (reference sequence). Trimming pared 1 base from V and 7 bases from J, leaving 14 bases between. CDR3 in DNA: TGCAGTGCTAGAGTGACGGGCTCGGGGAACATTCAGTACTTC. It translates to CSARVTGSGNIQYF.

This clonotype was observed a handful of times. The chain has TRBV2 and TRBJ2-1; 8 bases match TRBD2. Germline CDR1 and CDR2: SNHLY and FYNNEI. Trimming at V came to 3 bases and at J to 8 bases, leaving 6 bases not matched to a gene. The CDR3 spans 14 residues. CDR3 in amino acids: CASSDLGTRDEQFF. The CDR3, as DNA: TGTGCCAGCAGTGATTTGGGGACTAGAGATGAGCAGTTCTTC.

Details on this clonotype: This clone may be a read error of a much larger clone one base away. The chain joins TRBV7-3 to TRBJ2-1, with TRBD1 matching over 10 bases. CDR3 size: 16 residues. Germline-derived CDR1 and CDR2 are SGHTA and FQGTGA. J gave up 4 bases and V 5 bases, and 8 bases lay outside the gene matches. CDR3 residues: CASSPWRQGAYNEQFF. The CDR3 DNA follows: TGTGCCAGCAGCCCTTGGAGACAGGGGGCTTACAATGAGCAGTTCTTC. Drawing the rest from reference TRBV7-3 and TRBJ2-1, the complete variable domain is GAGVSQTPSNKVTEKGKYVELRCDPISGHTALYWYRQSLGQGPEFLIYFQGTGAADDSGLPNDRFFAVRPEGSVSTLKIQRTERGDSAVYLCASSPWRQGAYNEQFFGPGTRLTVL.

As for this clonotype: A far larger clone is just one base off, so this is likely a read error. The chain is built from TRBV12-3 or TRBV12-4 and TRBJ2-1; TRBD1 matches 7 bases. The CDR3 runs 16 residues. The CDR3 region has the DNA TGTGCCATCAAGGGGGCCGGGACATTGCCCTACAATGAGCAGATCTTC. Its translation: CAIKGAGTLPYNEQIF.

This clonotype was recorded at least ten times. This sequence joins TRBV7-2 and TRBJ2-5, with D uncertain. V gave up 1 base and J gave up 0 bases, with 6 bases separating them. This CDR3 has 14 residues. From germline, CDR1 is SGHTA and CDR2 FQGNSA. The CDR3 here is CASSLGLYQETQYF. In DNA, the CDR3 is TGTGCCAGCAGCTTAGGACTGTACCAAGAGACCCAGTACTTC.

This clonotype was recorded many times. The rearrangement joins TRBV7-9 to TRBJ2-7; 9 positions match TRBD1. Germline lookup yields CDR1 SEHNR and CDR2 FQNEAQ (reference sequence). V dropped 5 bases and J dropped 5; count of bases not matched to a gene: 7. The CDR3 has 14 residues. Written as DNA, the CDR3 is TGTGCCAGCAGCCAGTCCCGGGACAGGGACGAGCAGTACTTC. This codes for CASSQSRDRDEQYF.

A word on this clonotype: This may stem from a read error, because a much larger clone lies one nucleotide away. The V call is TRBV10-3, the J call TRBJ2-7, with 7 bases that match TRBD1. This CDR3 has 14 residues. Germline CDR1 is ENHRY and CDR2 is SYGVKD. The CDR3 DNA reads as TGCGCCAGCAGACCCGACAGGGAGTTGGTCAAGCAGTACTTC. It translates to CASRPDRELVKQYF.

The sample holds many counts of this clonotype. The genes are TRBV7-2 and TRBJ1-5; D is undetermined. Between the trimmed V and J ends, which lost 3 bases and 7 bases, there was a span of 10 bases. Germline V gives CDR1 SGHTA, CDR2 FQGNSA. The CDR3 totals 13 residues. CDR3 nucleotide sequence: TGTGCCAGCAGCTTTAGAAGGGAGCAGCCCCAGCATTTT. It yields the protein CASSFRREQPQHF.

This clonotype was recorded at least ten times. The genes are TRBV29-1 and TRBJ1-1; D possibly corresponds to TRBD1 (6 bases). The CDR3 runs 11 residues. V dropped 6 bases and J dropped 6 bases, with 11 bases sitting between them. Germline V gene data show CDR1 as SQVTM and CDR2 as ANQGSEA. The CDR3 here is CSVGNRAEAFF. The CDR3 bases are TGCAGCGTGGGCAACAGGGCTGAAGCTTTCTTT.

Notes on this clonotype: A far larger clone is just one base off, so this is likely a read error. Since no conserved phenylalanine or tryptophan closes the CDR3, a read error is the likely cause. CDR3 coding DNA: TGTGCCATCAGTCCGGGCCGGGGAGAGACCCAGTACTCC. It codes for CAISPGRGETQYS. The J gene is TRBJ2-1, the V gene TRBV10-3; a possible D gene is TRBD2 (5 bases). The tail of the sequence fits TRBJ2-5 better, so the J call may be wrong. Per germline, CDR1 ENHRY and CDR2 SYGVKD. This CDR3 is 13 amino acids long.

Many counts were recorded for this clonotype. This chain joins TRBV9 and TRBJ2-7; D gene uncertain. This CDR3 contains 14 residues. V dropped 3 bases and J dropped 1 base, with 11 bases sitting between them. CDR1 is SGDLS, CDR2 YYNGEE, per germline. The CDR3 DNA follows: TGTGCCAGCAGCGAAGGTGGCAGTTCCTACGAGCAGTACTTC. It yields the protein CASSEGGSSYEQYF. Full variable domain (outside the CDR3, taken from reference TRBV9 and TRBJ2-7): DSGVTQTPKHLITATGQRVTLRCSPRSGDLSVYWYQQSLDQGLQFLIQYYNGEERAKGNILERFSAQQFPDLHSELNLSSLELGDSALYFCASSEGGSSYEQYFGPGTRLTVT.